Presented here are 9 T cell receptor beta chains from one specimen sequenced in a study of cytomegalovirus exposure and HLA in healthy donors. The PCR contained 60 Vbeta and 13 Jbeta primers. Produced via immunoSEQ multiplex PCR; TCRdb's table is partial and in-frame only. The sample records some 150,000 clones, 79% being singletons. The material sequenced was PBMCs. These receptors were obtained from a man aged 45-60 years in good health and CMV-seropositive.

The rearrangement links TRBV4-1 to TRBJ2-1; 7 bases fit TRBD2. After removal of 4 bases from V and 3 bases from J, the junction contained 6 bases not matched to a gene. This CDR3 spans 15 amino acids. The germline CDR1 and CDR2 sequences are MGHRA and YSYEKL. CDR3 amino acids: CASSPGLDIYNEQFF. CDR3 in DNA: TGCGCCAGCAGCCCTGGACTAGATATCTACAATGAGCAGTTCTTC.

This clone was seen a few times. The chain combines TRBV2 with TRBJ1-2; D gene unclear. Germline V lookup: CDR1 SNHLY, CDR2 FYNNEI. This CDR3 is 12 amino acids long. Between the trimmed V and J ends, which lost 0 bases and 7 bases, there was a span of 6 bases. The CDR3 DNA follows: TGTGCCAGCAGTGAAGCGCTTAGTGGCTACACCTTC. This gives the protein CASSEALSGYTF.

The rearrangement joins TRBV28 to TRBJ1-5; TRBD1 is a possible D gene (5 bases). The V gene lost 2 bases and the J gene lost 11 bases, with 10 bases spanning the gap. This CDR3 is built from 12 residues. CDR1 is MDHEN and CDR2 is SYDVKM in the germline V gene. The CDR3 DNA is TGTGCCAGCAGTTTAATTACGGGGGCCCAGCATTTT. It is translated as CASSLITGAQHF.

The chain uses TRBV4-1 and TRBJ1-2; D is uncertain. From germline, CDR1 is MGHRA and CDR2 YSYEKL. Trimming took 0 bases from V and 1 from J, leaving 6 bases between them. CDR3 length: 14 amino acids. In DNA form, the CDR3 reads TGCGCCAGCAGCCAAGAGGCGGATAACTATGGCTACACCTTC. This codes for CASSQEADNYGYTF.

This clone was counted only a few times. The CDR3 bases are TGTGCCATCAGTGATTCTGGGCGTGGTACAACTGGAAACACCATATATTTT. Its protein product is CAISDSGRGTTGNTIYF. The chain joins TRBV10-3 to TRBJ1-3, with unresolved D. Trimming took 3 bases from V and 2 from J, leaving 17 bases between them. Germline V gene lookup returns CDR1 ENHRY and CDR2 SYGVKD. The CDR3 length is 17 residues.

The chain combines TRBV5-5 with TRBJ1-4; tentative D call: TRBD1 (6 bases). The CDR3 covers 14 residues. Trimming left V 4 bases short and J 8 bases short, with 15 bases between. Per the germline V gene, CDR1 is SGHKS and CDR2 is YYEKEE (reference sequence). CDR3: CASSAGTMAEKLFF. The CDR3 DNA is TGTGCCAGCAGCGCCGGGACAATGGCCGAAAAACTGTTTTTT.

This clone was recorded a few times. The CDR3 bases are TGCGCCAGCAGCCTGGACAGGGGGCGGGTGAACACTGAAGCTTTCTTT. Translating gives CASSLDRGRVNTEAFF. V and J are TRBV5-1 and TRBJ1-1; 11 bases match TRBD1. The length of the CDR3 is 16 residues. Trimming cost V 4 bases and J 0 bases; bases outside gene matches: 5. Per the germline V gene, CDR1 is SGHRS and CDR2 is YFSETQ. The whole variable domain, filled in from reference TRBV5-1 and TRBJ1-1, reads KAGVTQTPRYLIKTRGQQVTLSCSPISGHRSVSWYQQTPGQGLQFLFEYFSETQRNKGNFPGRFSGRQFSNSRSEMNVSTLELGDSALYLCASSLDRGRVNTEAFFGQGTRLTVV.

The CDR3 coding sequence is TGTGCCAGCAGCTTAGCCCTTGGGGGGACCGGCACTGAAGCTTTCTTT. This codes for CASSLALGGTGTEAFF. The V call is TRBV7-9, the J call TRBJ1-1; D may be TRBD1 (5 bases). CDR1 and CDR2 from the germline V gene are SEHNR and FQNEAQ (reference sequence). The CDR3 is made up of 16 amino acids. V was shortened by 0 bases and J by 4 bases, with 15 bases between the two germline ends.

The gene calls are TRBV6-1 and TRBJ1-5; D remains ambiguous. Per the germline V gene, CDR1 is MNHNS and CDR2 is SASEGT. There are 15 residues in the CDR3. Trimming took off 1 base at V and 0 bases at J, with 7 bases between the two ends. CDR3 DNA: TGTGCCAGCAGTGAAGTTACAGCTAGCAATCAGCCCCAGCATTTT. It encodes CASSEVTASNQPQHF.